This entry features one TCR beta chain sequence. What it binds is not known. Other DNA sequences within the sample encode an identical CDR3. A CD45RA-negative memory subset and a CD45RA+ naive subset were separated from the CD4+ cells. These data originate in a study of shared clonotypes between healthy human individuals. Points from the study as a whole: Sampling covered blood only; tissue repertoires likely differ.

In germline, CDR1 is SQVTM, CDR2 ANQGSEA. The CDR3 has 14 residues. Trimming left V 4 bases short and J 0 bases short, with 10 bases between. The assay was immunoSEQ multiplex PCR, and TCRdb's table has in-frame clones only and misses some. The table lists about 1.1 million clones, approximately 80% of them singletons. Material for sequencing was memory CD4+ T cells from PBMCs. Noted subset: CD45RA-negative fraction. The V and J genes are TRBV29-1 and TRBJ2-1; D gene ambiguous. This clonotype was sampled from a man between 18 and 29 years old in good health. Some clones in this sample may be carry-over from other donors' samples. The CDR3 protein is CSVARGSSYNEQFF. CDR3 nucleotide sequence: TGCAGCGTTGCTCGTGGAAGCTCCTACAATGAGCAGTTCTTC.